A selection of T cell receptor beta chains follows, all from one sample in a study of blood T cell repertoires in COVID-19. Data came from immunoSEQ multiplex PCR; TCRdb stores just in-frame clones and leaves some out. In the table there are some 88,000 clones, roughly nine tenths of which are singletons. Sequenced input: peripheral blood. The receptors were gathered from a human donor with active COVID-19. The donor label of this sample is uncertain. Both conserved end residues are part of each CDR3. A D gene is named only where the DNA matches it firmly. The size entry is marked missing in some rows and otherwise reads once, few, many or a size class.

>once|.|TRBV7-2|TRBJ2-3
CASSRRGLSTDTQYF
TGTGCCAGCAGCCGGCGGGGACTTAGCACAGATACGCAGTATTTT
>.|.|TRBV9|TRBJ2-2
CASSVSGELFF
TGTGCCAGCAGCGTATCGGGGGAGCTGTTTTTT
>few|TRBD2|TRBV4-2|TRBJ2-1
CASSQDGTSGGNEQFF
TGTGCCAGCAGCCAAGACGGGACTAGCGGGGGGAATGAGCAGTTCTTC
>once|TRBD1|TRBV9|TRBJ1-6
CASSISGTANSPLHF
TGTGCCAGCAGTATCTCCGGGACAGCAAATTCACCCCTCCACTTT
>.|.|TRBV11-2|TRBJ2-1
CASSFFAGNEQFF
TGTGCCAGCAGCTTTTTTGCGGGCAATGAGCAGTTCTTC
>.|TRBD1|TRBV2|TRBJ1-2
CASRGIDRGIGYTF
TGTGCCAGCAGGGGGATCGACAGGGGGATTGGCTACACCTTC
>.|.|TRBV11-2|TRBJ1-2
CASSFTGQGYTF
TGTGCCAGCAGCTTCACAGGGCAAGGCTACACCTTC
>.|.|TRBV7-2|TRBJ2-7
CASSLAGPSYEQYF
TGTGCCAGCAGCTTAGCGGGGCCTTCCTACGAGCAGTACTTC
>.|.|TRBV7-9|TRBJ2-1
CASSQDSYNEQFF
TGTGCCAGCAGCCAAGACAGTTACAATGAGCAGTTCTTC
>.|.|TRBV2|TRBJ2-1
CASSEGRGGSSYNEQFF
TGTGCCAGCAGTGAAGGAAGGGGGGGAAGCTCCTACAATGAGCAGTTCTTC
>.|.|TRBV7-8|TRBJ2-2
CASSSMAAGATGELFF
TGTGCCAGCAGCTCCATGGCCGCAGGGGCGACCGGGGAGCTGTTTTTT
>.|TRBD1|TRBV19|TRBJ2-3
CASSIGTGSADTQYF
TGTGCCAGTAGTATAGGGACAGGGAGCGCAGATACGCAGTATTTT
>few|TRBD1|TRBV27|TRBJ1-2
CASSSSGTGGGYTF
TGTGCCAGCAGTTCATCCGGGACAGGGGGTGGCTACACCTTC
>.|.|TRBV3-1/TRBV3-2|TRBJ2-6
CASSQEGRTGANVLTF
TGTGCCAGCAGCCAAGAGGGGAGGACCGGGGCCAACGTCCTGACTTTC
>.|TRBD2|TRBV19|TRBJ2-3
CASSRSGASTDTQYF
TGTGCCAGTAGTAGGAGCGGGGCTAGCACAGATACGCAGTATTTT
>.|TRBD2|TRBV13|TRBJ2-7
CASSLLTSGGSYEQYF
TGTGCCAGCAGCCTGCTTACTAGCGGGGGGTCCTACGAGCAGTACTTC
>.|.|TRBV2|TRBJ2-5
CAYQGGGTQYF
TGTGCCTATCAAGGGGGGGGGACCCAGTACTTC
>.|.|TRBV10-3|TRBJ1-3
CACRTDLENTIYF
TGTGCCTGCAGGACAGACCTGGAAAACACCATATATTTT
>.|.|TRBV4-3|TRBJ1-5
CASSQEGGASNQPQHF
TGCGCCAGCAGCCAAGAGGGAGGAGCCAGCAATCAGCCCCAGCATTTT
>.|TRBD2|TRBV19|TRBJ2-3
CASTLLAGGSTDTQYF
TGTGCCAGCACGTTACTAGCGGGGGGGAGCACAGATACGCAGTATTTT
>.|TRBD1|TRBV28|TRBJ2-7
CASSIRGREDEQYF
TGTGCCAGCAGTATCAGGGGGCGCGAGGACGAGCAGTACTTC
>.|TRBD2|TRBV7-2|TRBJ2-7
CASTNGGLAGGPYEQYF
TGTGCCAGCACTAATGGAGGGCTAGCGGGGGGGCCCTACGAGCAGTACTTC
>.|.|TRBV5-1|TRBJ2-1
CASSLGPGNYNEQFF
TGCGCCAGCAGCTTGGGTCCGGGGAACTACAATGAGCAGTTCTTC
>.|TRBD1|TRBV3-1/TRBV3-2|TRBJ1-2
CASSPNRDRTNYGYTF
TGTGCCAGCAGCCCGAACCGGGACAGGACGAACTATGGCTACACCTTC
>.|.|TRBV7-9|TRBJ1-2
CASSLARNYYGYTF
TGTGCCAGCAGCTTAGCCAGGAACTACTATGGCTACACCTTC
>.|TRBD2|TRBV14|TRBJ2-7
CASSQDSLASGGSRYEQYF
TGTGCCAGCAGCCAAGATAGTCTGGCCAGCGGGGGATCTCGTTACGAGCAGTACTTC
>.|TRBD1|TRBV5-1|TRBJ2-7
CASSPRTGGSYEQYF
TGCGCCAGCAGCCCTCGGACAGGGGGCTCCTACGAGCAGTACTTC
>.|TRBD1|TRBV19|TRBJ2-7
CASIEGAGEQYF
TGTGCCAGTATTGAGGGGGCGGGCGAGCAGTACTTC
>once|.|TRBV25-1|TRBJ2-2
CASSSLGGGNTGELFF
TGTGCCAGCAGTTCGCTCGGGGGAGGGAACACCGGGGAGCTGTTTTTT
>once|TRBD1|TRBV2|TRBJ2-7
CASSPDRGGFYEQYF
TGTGCCAGCAGTCCTGACAGGGGGGGATTCTACGAGCAGTACTTC
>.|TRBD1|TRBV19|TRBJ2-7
CASRGVWTGGYEQYF
TGTGCCAGTAGAGGAGTGTGGACAGGGGGCTACGAGCAGTACTTC
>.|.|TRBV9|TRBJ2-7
CASSVDSHPYEQYF
TGTGCCAGCAGCGTAGACAGCCATCCCTACGAGCAGTACTTC
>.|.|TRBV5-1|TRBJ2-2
CASSFWTANTGELFF
TGCGCCAGCAGCTTTTGGACAGCGAACACCGGGGAGCTGTTTTTT
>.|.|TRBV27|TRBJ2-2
CASSLLGGAPNTGELFF
TGTGCCAGCAGTTTATTAGGGGGGGCTCCGAACACCGGGGAGCTGTTTTTT
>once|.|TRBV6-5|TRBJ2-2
CASSYLGQGFTGELFF
TGTGCCAGCAGTTACTTAGGCCAGGGGTTTACCGGGGAGCTGTTTTTT
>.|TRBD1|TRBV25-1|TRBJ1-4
CASSIGTGEFSSEKLFF
TGTGCCAGCAGTATCGGGACAGGGGAATTTAGTAGTGAAAAACTGTTTTTT
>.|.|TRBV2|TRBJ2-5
CASSERSQETQYF
TGTGCCAGCAGTGAGCGGTCCCAAGAGACCCAGTACTTC
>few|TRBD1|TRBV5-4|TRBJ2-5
CASSPRDRGSGKETQYF
TGTGCCAGCAGCCCCCGGGACAGGGGGTCCGGGAAGGAGACCCAGTACTTC
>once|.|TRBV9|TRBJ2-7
CASSVQASSYEQYF
TGTGCCAGCAGCGTACAGGCCAGCTCCTACGAGCAGTACTTC
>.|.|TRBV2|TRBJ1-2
CASSFGSRGGNYGYTF
TGTGCCAGCAGTTTTGGGTCGAGGGGGGGAAACTATGGCTACACCTTC
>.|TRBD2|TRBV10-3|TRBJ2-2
CAISPGLAGLTGELFF
TGTGCCATCAGTCCTGGACTAGCGGGTCTCACCGGGGAGCTGTTTTTT
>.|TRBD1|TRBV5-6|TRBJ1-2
CASSRTWDRGIGYTF
TGTGCCAGCAGCCGAACCTGGGACAGGGGGATTGGCTACACCTTC
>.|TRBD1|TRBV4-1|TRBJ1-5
CASSHHGAGGPGNQPQHF
TGCGCCAGCAGCCACCACGGGGCAGGGGGCCCGGGAAATCAGCCCCAGCATTTT
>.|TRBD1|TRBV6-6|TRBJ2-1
CASSYGQGSYNEQFF
TGTGCCAGCAGTTACGGACAGGGGTCCTACAATGAGCAGTTCTTC
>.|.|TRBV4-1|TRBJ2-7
CASSSTGVYEQYF
TGCGCCAGCAGCTCCACGGGGGTCTACGAGCAGTACTTC
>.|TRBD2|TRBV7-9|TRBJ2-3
CASSLLSLAGDSSTDTQYF
TGTGCCAGCAGCTTACTCAGCCTAGCGGGGGACTCTAGCACAGATACGCAGTATTTT
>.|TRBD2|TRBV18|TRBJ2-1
CASSPGGGSNEQFF
TGTGCCAGCTCACCCGGGGGGGGATCCAATGAGCAGTTCTTC
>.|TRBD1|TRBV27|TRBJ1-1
CASSPQGQGGTEAFF
TGTGCCAGCAGTCCCCAGGGACAGGGGGGCACTGAAGCTTTCTTT
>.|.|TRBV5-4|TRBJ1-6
CASSFGSGDSPLHF
TGTGCCAGCAGCTTTGGGTCAGGGGATTCACCCCTCCACTTT
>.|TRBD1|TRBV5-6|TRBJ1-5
CASSLATDRGPAKPQHF
TGTGCCAGCAGCTTGGCCACGGACAGGGGGCCGGCTAAGCCCCAGCATTTT
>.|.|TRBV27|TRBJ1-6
CASSPLWGGYNSPLHF
TGTGCCAGCAGTCCCCTTTGGGGGGGGTATAATTCACCCCTCCACTTT
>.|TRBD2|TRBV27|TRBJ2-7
CASSPMAGEAYEQYF
TGTGCCAGCAGTCCCATGGCGGGGGAAGCGTACGAGCAGTACTTC
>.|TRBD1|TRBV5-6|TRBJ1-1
CASSTRDSYTEAFF
TGTGCCAGCAGCACCCGGGACAGCTACACTGAAGCTTTCTTT
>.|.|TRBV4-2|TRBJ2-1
CASSPQTSRGTYNEQFF
TGTGCCAGCAGCCCTCAGACATCGAGGGGGACCTACAATGAGCAGTTCTTC
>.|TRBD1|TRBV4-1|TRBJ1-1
CASSPGQGAPDTEAFF
TGCGCCAGCAGCCCTGGACAGGGGGCGCCGGACACTGAAGCTTTCTTT